This TCR beta chain was documented in a study of OX40 agonist ivuxolimab in advanced cancers. Study-level results: Blood T cells, both CD4+ and CD8+, expanded clonally by week 6 at 0.1 to 3.0 mg/kg.

Losses at the gene ends were 6 bases for V and 6 bases for J; bases not matched to a gene: 8. CDR1 is MNHNS and CDR2 is SASEGT in the germline V gene. CDR3 length: 14 amino acids. Profiling relied on immunoSEQ multiplex PCR, and the TCRdb table lists in-frame clones only, not all of them. The sample has roughly 29,000 clones, 92% seen once. Notes on this clone: The target antigen is unknown.

Sequenced here: CD4+ or CD8+ T cells sorted from blood, sampled in a trial of the OX40 agonist ivuxolimab. The chain recombines TRBV6-1 with TRBJ1-2; 9 bases agree with TRBD1. This sequence was found in an adult with an advanced solid tumor such as melanoma, head and neck, liver or kidney cancer. The chain's CDR3 is CASRGRDRAHGYTF. The CDR3 DNA is TGTGCCAGCAGAGGCCGGGACAGGGCACATGGCTACACCTTC.